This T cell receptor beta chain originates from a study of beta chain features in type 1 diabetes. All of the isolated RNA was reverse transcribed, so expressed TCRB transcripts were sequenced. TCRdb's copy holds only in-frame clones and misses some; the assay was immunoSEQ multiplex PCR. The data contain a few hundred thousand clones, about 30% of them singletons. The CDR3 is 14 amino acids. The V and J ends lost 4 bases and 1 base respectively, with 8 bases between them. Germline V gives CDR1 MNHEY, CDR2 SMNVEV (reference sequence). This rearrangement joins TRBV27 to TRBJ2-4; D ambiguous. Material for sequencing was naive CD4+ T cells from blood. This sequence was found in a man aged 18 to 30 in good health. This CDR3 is CASSSGGAKNIQYF. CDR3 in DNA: TGTGCCAGCAGTTCCGGTGGGGCCAAAAACATTCAGTACTTC.